This T cell receptor (beta chain) originates from a study of T cells in Graves' hyperthyroidism and ophthalmopathy. With respect to this clonotype: A much larger clone differs by one base, so this may be a read error.

RNA transcripts served as the template for amplifying TCR beta CDR3 regions. RT-PCR in the first round (using the HTBI primer set) targeted the TCR CDR3. TCRdb independently ran MiXCR on the multiplex PCR reads; one entry per CDR3 protein. The data contain around 420,000 distinct CDR3 sequences, roughly 13% of them singletons. Germline V gives CDR1 LGHDT, CDR2 YNNKEL (reference sequence). The junction had 10 bases not matched to a gene; V was cut back by 5 bases and J by 6 bases. This CDR3 has 15 residues. The sample was blood. This clonotype was obtained from a young woman with Graves' hyperthyroidism. The rearrangement joins TRBV3-1 to TRBJ2-7, with TRBD1 matching 10 bases. CDR3: CASSVAGQGLGEQYF. As DNA, the CDR3 is TGTGCCAGCAGCGTGGCGGGACAGGGGCTTGGCGAGCAGTACTTC.